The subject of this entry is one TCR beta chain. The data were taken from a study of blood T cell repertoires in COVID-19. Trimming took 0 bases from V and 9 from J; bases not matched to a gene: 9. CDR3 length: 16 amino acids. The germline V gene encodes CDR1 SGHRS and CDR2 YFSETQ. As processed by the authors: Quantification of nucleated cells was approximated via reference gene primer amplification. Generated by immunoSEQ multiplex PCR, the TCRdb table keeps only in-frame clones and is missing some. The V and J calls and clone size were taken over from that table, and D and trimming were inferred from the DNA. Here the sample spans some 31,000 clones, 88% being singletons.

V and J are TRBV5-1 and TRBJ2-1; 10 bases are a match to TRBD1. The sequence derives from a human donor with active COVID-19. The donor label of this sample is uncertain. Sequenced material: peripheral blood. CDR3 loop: CASSLDGQGDLSEQFF. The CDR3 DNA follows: TGCGCCAGCAGCTTGGATGGACAGGGGGACTTATCTGAGCAGTTCTTC.